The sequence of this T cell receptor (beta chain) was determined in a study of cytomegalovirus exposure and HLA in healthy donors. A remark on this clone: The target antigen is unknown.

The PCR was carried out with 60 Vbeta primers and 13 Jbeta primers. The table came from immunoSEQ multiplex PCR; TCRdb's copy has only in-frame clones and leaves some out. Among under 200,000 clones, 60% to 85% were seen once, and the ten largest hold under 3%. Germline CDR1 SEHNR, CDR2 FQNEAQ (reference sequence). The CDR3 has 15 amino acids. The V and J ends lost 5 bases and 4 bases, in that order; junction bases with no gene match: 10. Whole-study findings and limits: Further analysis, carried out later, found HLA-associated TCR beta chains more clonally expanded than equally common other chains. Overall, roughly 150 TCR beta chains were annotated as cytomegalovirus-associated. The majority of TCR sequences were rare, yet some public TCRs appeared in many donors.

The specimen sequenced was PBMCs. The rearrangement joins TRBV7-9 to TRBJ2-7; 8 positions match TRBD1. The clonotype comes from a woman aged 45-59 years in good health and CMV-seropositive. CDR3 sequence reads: CASSPGQGSIYEQYF. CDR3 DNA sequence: TGTGCCAGCAGCCCCGGACAGGGAAGTATATACGAGCAGTACTTC.